What follows describes a single TCR beta chain. Its antigen target is currently unknown. The record has no base qualities; no much larger clone is one base away. Library preparation was by 5' RACE. The instrument given in TCRdb is Illumina HiSeq 2500. The second PCR ran for about 6 to 12 cycles and used a J-beta primer mix along with a sample-barcoded 5' primer. Each TCR beta cDNA molecule received a unique molecular identifier from a template-switch 5' adaptor carrying 12 random nucleotides. Each sample yielded at least 2.5 million CDR3-containing paired-end reads. The Mint cDNA synthesis kit, primed by a TRBC-specific oligonucleotide, was used to synthesize first-strand cDNA from all RNA. Following uracil-DNA glycosylase treatment, all cDNA underwent a first 18-cycle PCR with the universal primers M1SS and BC2_uni_R. Regarding the original processing steps: For normalization, 1 million high-quality reads were randomly selected from each sample, with every read carrying a distinct molecular identifier. Reads sharing molecular identifiers were discarded rather than binned into consensus sequences. MiTCR, set to a Q25 quality threshold and the strictest error-elimination algorithm, was used for CDR3 identification, clonotype clustering and error correction. A nonparametric unseen species model with Euler transformation was used to estimate a lower bound on total TCR beta diversity. Starting from the raw public reads, TCRdb applied fastp trimming at Q25, assembled clones with MiXCR and retained in-frame beta chains. One record per CDR3 amino acid sequence lists the most common genes and DNA. The V and J calls shown here were made by TCRdb, not taken from the authors' results. Within this sample are roughly 800,000 distinct CDR3 sequences, with 20% to 25% of them counted one time only. The ten largest make up around 3.6% of the sample.

From the cysteine through the phenylalanine, the CDR3 covers 14 amino acids. Only the CDR3 part of the read is kept: 42 bases, read in frame from the first base. Via the germline V gene, CDR1 is MNHEY and CDR2 SVGEGT. Deletion took 6 bases off V and 3 bases off J, with a span of 12 bases between the germline ends. The data originate from a study of blood T cells in healthy people across ages (dated by TCRdb to about 2015). For the study in its entirety: In model experiments, roughly one uniquely barcoded TCR beta cDNA molecule per two T cells was captured by template switching. To track age-related changes in TCR beta repertoire diversity, the study relied on deep sequencing normalized with unique cDNA molecular identifiers. Four age groups were formed from the donors: young (average approximately 15 years), middle-aged (approximately 42), aged (62) and long-lived (roughly 81). The study analyzed two additional independent replicas of 1 million unique cDNA reads from the same blood draw for two donors, one aged 18 to 30 and one aged 80 or older. What the authors observed across the whole study: The CMV infection status of donors was not known, potentially confounding age-related changes in expanded clonotypes. The percentage of naive T cells measured by flow cytometry correlated strongly with observed TCR beta diversity. The long-lived group showed more naive CD4+ T cells, fewer expanded clones and increased TCR diversity than the aged group, suggesting age selection. As age increased, observed TCR beta diversity per million T cells dropped in a roughly linear way, and a significant reduction was already evident by age about 40. Estimates of total diversity based on one million sequenced T cells were regarded as lower bounds and as underestimates. Because profiling used bulk unsorted PBMCs, naive and antigen-experienced compartments could not be compared conclusively.

Systemically healthy Caucasian individuals from Russia, some 36 in total and aged about 6 to 90 years, were included as donors. Each donor gave 8 to 10 milliliters of peripheral blood, collected into EDTA-treated Vacutainer tubes. PBMCs were isolated by Ficoll-Paque density-gradient centrifugation, with at least 6 million obtained per sample. Trizol reagent was used to extract total RNA from the PBMCs, yielding at least 6 micrograms per sample. The percentages of naive CD45RAhigh/CD27high T cells were determined by flow cytometry on a PBMC aliquot from every donor. A further study also used this sample, focusing on T cells of mothers and their children. The second study, in turn, reports: Nine systemically healthy Caucasian individuals, comprising three mothers and their six children, were included as donors. cDNA synthesis used all of the extracted RNA, with 1.5 ug of RNA in each 15 ul reaction. Sample barcodes and 2-4 random nucleotides were added via the M1S primer in the second PCR. Over 8 million TCR beta CDR3 reads were obtained for each mother, and approximately 3 million reads were obtained for each child. TCR recombination output is similarly shaped by thymic selection in related and unrelated pairs, with a minor effect exerted by inherited differences. Normalized repertoire overlap in related mother-child pairs was always slightly higher than in unrelated mother-child pairs, but the difference was never significant. No persistent microchimeric T cell clones were found, with a detection sensitivity of approximately 110 clones per million clonotypes. In the study, deep NGS was used to compare the TCR beta repertoires of mothers and children, and features distinguishing related mother-child pairs from unrelated individuals were sought. On average, the children were roughly 11 +/- 4 years old, while the mothers were about 37 +/- 4 years old. Libraries were sequenced on Illumina HiSeq 2000 with 100+100 nt paired-end reads after adapter ligation with NEBNext reagents. To prevent cross-contamination, the mother and child libraries were prepared a month apart and were sequenced in separate runs. For each donor, between about 500,000 and 2,000,000 distinct TCR beta clonotypes were identified. Naive TCR beta clonotypes were estimated from low-frequency clonotypes matched to each donor's FACS-determined naive share, without sorting.

Sequenced input: blood. The sequence is built from TRBV6-2 or TRBV6-3 and TRBJ1-5; the D gene is unclear. The receptor's source is a boy aged 10-17 years in good health. The DNA sequence is as follows: TGTGCCAGCAGATCAGTAAGAATCAATCAGCCCCAGCATTTT. It codes for CASRSVRINQPQHF.